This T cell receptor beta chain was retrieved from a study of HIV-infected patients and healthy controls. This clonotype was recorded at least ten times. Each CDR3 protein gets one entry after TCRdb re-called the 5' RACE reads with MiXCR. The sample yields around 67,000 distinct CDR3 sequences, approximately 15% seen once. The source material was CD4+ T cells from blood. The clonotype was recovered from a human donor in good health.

The CDR3 loop is CATSRVQGAYGYTF. The CDR3 region has the DNA TGTGCCACCAGCAGAGTACAGGGGGCCTATGGCTACACCTTC. V gene TRBV15 combines with J gene TRBJ1-2; 9 bases map to TRBD1. Germline CDR1 reads LNHNV; CDR2 reads YYDKDF (reference sequence). V shed 1 base, J shed 4 bases, and the junction held 1 base outside the gene matches. The CDR3 runs 14 residues.